This record covers a single T cell receptor (beta chain). Its antigen is currently unknown. The sample originates from a study of T cell responses to AZD1222 COVID-19 vaccine. Whole-study findings and limits: CD4 TCRs associated with vaccination spanned spike, dominating at 160-218 and 743-854. Only after the peak T cell response were repertoires sampled. Clonal diversity may have been underestimated, and the donors were mostly white British, with more females than males.

Sequencing was performed with immunoSEQ multiplex PCR; in TCRdb, only in-frame clones are kept and a portion is missing. The data show some 130,000 clones, roughly nine tenths seen once. The germline V gene encodes CDR1 SGHVS and CDR2 FQNEAQ. With 1 base removed from V and 1 base from J, the gap between germline ends came to 10 bases. This CDR3 contains 15 residues. The sequences come from peripheral blood, collected on day 0 of AZD1222 vaccination. The sequence was collected from an adult in good health. The chain joins TRBV7-8 to TRBJ1-1; D unclear. This chain's CDR3 is CASSLEVWTNTEAFF. CDR3 DNA: TGTGCCAGCAGCTTAGAGGTATGGACGAACACTGAAGCTTTCTTT.